A selection of T cell receptor beta chains follows, all from one sample in a study of T cells expressing NK-cell markers. TCRdb re-called the 5' RACE reads and catalogs CDR3 proteins one per entry, DNA excluded. This sample's table has 160,000 or so distinct CDR3 sequences. Sequences were obtained from blood T cells: a sorted CD56 or NKG2C T cell subset, CD4+ or CD8+ T cells, or bulk PBMC T cells (not recorded which). These receptors originate from a woman between 18 and 75 years old in good health. The CDR3 runs from the conserved cysteine through the conserved F or W.

v_gene: TRBV12-3/TRBV12-4
j_gene: TRBJ2-3
CDR3aa: CASSFPPTDTQYF

v_gene: TRBV27
j_gene: TRBJ2-3
CDR3aa: CASSRLGMTDTQYF

v_gene: TRBV15
j_gene: TRBJ2-1
CDR3aa: CATSRDETSGSYEQFF

v_gene: TRBV2
j_gene: TRBJ2-7
CDR3aa: CASSGGRGLSEQYF

v_gene: TRBV4-2
j_gene: TRBJ2-3
CDR3aa: CASSQDFPRTSGRSTDTQYF

v_gene: TRBV27
j_gene: TRBJ1-2
CDR3aa: CASSRGQGTNYGYTF

v_gene: TRBV7-9
j_gene: TRBJ2-5
CDR3aa: CASSALLTGLGETQYF

v_gene: TRBV6-2/TRBV6-3
j_gene: TRBJ2-2
CDR3aa: CASSYQPGQGSGELFF

v_gene: TRBV6-1
j_gene: TRBJ2-3
CDR3aa: CASSKGLAGGGDTQYF

v_gene: TRBV6-1
j_gene: TRBJ2-2
CDR3aa: CASSGAGGLYTGELFF

v_gene: TRBV29-1
j_gene: TRBJ2-5
CDR3aa: CSVEDTGGPETQYF

v_gene: TRBV5-1
j_gene: TRBJ2-7
CDR3aa: CASSLVVDQPGEQYF

v_gene: TRBV3-1
j_gene: TRBJ1-1
CDR3aa: CASSQDLPTGEAFF

v_gene: TRBV5-1
j_gene: TRBJ2-2
CDR3aa: CASSISSGGAGTGELFF

v_gene: TRBV7-9
j_gene: TRBJ2-3
CDR3aa: CASSATSGRTDTQYF

v_gene: TRBV4-1
j_gene: TRBJ2-2
CDR3aa: CASSQDYTKLGSTGELFF

v_gene: TRBV5-1
j_gene: TRBJ2-5
CDR3aa: CATKQGSNQETQYF

v_gene: TRBV7-8
j_gene: TRBJ2-7
CDR3aa: CASSLAGPRGADEQYF

v_gene: TRBV20-1
j_gene: TRBJ1-2
CDR3aa: CSARPSLRQSNYGYTF

v_gene: TRBV5-5
j_gene: TRBJ1-1
CDR3aa: CASSLQTGGGWDTEAFF

v_gene: TRBV21-1
j_gene: TRBJ2-7
CDR3aa: CASSWSKSSYEQYF

v_gene: TRBV12-3/TRBV12-4
j_gene: TRBJ1-6
CDR3aa: CASSLDGGGNSPLHF

v_gene: TRBV20-1
j_gene: TRBJ2-4
CDR3aa: CSVGLGLFQYF

v_gene: TRBV6-1
j_gene: TRBJ1-1
CDR3aa: CASNGQGANTEAFF

v_gene: TRBV7-3
j_gene: TRBJ2-1
CDR3aa: CASSFGEGPYNEQFF

v_gene: TRBV30
j_gene: TRBJ1-2
CDR3aa: CAWSPWGNSYGYTF

v_gene: TRBV3-1
j_gene: TRBJ2-1
CDR3aa: CASSRGQVINEQFF

v_gene: TRBV19
j_gene: TRBJ1-2
CDR3aa: CASSIIDTGYIYGYTF

v_gene: TRBV7-8
j_gene: TRBJ2-7
CDR3aa: CASSLGPGRGLLYEQYF

v_gene: TRBV5-1
j_gene: TRBJ2-1
CDR3aa: CASSLDGLAGGPDNEQFF

v_gene: TRBV2
j_gene: TRBJ1-5
CDR3aa: CASTQLNQPQHF

v_gene: TRBV12-3/TRBV12-4
j_gene: TRBJ1-2
CDR3aa: CASSRRRGYGYTF

v_gene: TRBV7-8
j_gene: TRBJ2-3
CDR3aa: CASSLLRDSTSTDTQYF

v_gene: TRBV20-1
j_gene: TRBJ2-1
CDR3aa: CSASREALYNEQFF

v_gene: TRBV25-1
j_gene: TRBJ1-2
CDR3aa: CASSGRDRGTYGYTF

v_gene: TRBV6-1
j_gene: TRBJ2-7
CDR3aa: CASRPKRGSPYEQYF

v_gene: TRBV3-1
j_gene: TRBJ1-1
CDR3aa: CASSYLGENTEAFF

v_gene: TRBV19
j_gene: TRBJ1-1
CDR3aa: CASKAPLGSNTEAFF

v_gene: TRBV4-2
j_gene: TRBJ2-3
CDR3aa: CASSGGVSTDTQYF

v_gene: TRBV12-3/TRBV12-4
j_gene: TRBJ2-2
CDR3aa: CASRSRTGGTGELFF

v_gene: TRBV6-2/TRBV6-3
j_gene: TRBJ2-1
CDR3aa: CASSYVREQFF

v_gene: TRBV30
j_gene: TRBJ2-3
CDR3aa: CAWGPLPDTQYF